These 28 T cell receptor beta chains were all obtained from the same sample, sequenced in a study of blood T cell repertoires in COVID-19. TCRdb's copy holds only in-frame clones and misses some; the assay was immunoSEQ multiplex PCR. The sample has around 300,000 clones; 90% are singletons. The sample taken for sequencing was PBMCs or T cells enriched from blood (not recorded which). Receptor source: a woman younger than 30 with acute COVID-19.

V gene TRBV27 combines with J gene TRBJ2-3; 14 bases fit TRBD2. CDR1 is MNHEY and CDR2 is SMNVEV in the germline V gene (reference sequence). This CDR3 region has 15 residues. V shed 5 bases and J 11 bases; nucleotides not matched to a gene: 9. This CDR3 reads CASSPGTSGRGGQYF. The CDR3 DNA is TGTGCCAGCAGTCCCGGGACTAGCGGGAGAGGCGGGCAGTATTTT.

The chain uses TRBV5-1 and TRBJ2-7; 9 bases agree with TRBD2. In germline, CDR1 is SGHRS, CDR2 YFSETQ. The length of the CDR3 is 17 residues. Germline trimming cut 4 bases from V and 7 bases from J; bases unmatched to any gene: 18. This CDR3 reads CASSTGTSILGVGEQYF. CDR3 nucleotides: TGCGCCAGCAGCACCGGGACTAGCATACTTGGGGTGGGTGAGCAGTACTTC.

This chain connects TRBV24-1 to TRBJ2-3, with a possible D match to TRBD2 (5 bases). V was trimmed by 0 bases and J by 11 bases, leaving 14 bases between them. Per the germline V gene, CDR1 is KGHDR and CDR2 is SFDVKD. The CDR3 totals 14 residues. The CDR3 protein is CATSDLGGPGGQYF. In nucleotides, the CDR3 is TGTGCCACCAGTGATTTGGGCGGCCCAGGAGGGCAGTATTTT.

The genes are TRBV27 and TRBJ2-5; 7 bases fit TRBD2. This CDR3 spans 12 amino acids. Germline assignment: CDR1 MNHEY and CDR2 SMNVEV (reference sequence). V dropped 5 bases and J dropped 9; count of bases not matched to a gene: 6. CDR3 DNA sequence: TGTGCCAGCAGTCAAAATGGGGGGGCCCAGTACTTC. Amino acids: CASSQNGGAQYF.

The chain links TRBV28 to TRBJ2-1; 11 positions agree with TRBD2. V dropped 8 bases and J dropped 7; count of bases not matched to a gene: 19. The CDR3 sequence is 18 residues long. Germline loops: CDR1 MDHEN, CDR2 SYDVKM. The CDR3: CASARTGKDSGRVNEQFF. The CDR3 DNA follows: TGTGCCAGCGCCCGGACAGGGAAGGATAGCGGGAGGGTGAATGAGCAGTTCTTC.

The chain is built from TRBV30 and TRBJ1-1; D may be TRBD1 (5 bases). CDR1 GTSNPN and CDR2 SVGIG come from the germline V gene (reference sequence). The V end lost 8 bases, the J end lost 4 bases, and 11 bases lay between the germline ends. The CDR3 sequence is 11 residues long. CDR3 bases: TGTGCCCGGGGAAGGGGCACTGAAGCTTTCTTT. Amino acids: CARGRGTEAFF.

This chain links TRBV11-2 with TRBJ1-2, with a possible D match to TRBD1 (5 bases). Germline CDR1 is SGHAT and CDR2 is FQNNGV. The CDR3 has 14 residues. V was cut by 1 base and J by 2 bases, with 8 bases left in between. In DNA, the CDR3 is TGTGCCAGCAGCTTAGTCTCAGGGAACTATGGCTACACCTTC. Translating gives CASSLVSGNYGYTF. The full variable domain, rest sourced from reference TRBV11-2 and TRBJ1-2, is EAGVAQSPRYKIIEKRQSVAFWCNPISGHATLYWYQQILGQGPKLLIQFQNNGVVDDSQLPKDRFSAERLKGVDSTLKIQPAKLEDSAVYLCASSLVSGNYGYTFGSGTRLTVV.

The genes are TRBV5-4 and TRBJ2-2; D is possibly TRBD2 (6 bases). This CDR3 spans 17 amino acids. The germline V gene has CDR1 SGHNT and CDR2 YYREEE (reference sequence). The germline V and J ends were trimmed by 4 bases and 4 bases, with 20 bases remaining between them. DNA for the CDR3: TGTGCCAGCAGCCATAAACTAGCCCGATGGGGCACCGGGGAGCTGTTTTTT. It yields the protein CASSHKLARWGTGELFF.

This chain uses TRBV19 with TRBJ1-6; 8 positions match TRBD1. J was trimmed by 6 bases and V by 1 base; bases with no gene match: 8. This CDR3 region has 17 residues. The germline V gene encodes CDR1 LNHDA and CDR2 SQIVND (reference sequence). This chain's CDR3 is CASSIAAGGASNSPLHF. The CDR3 region has the DNA TGTGCCAGTAGTATAGCGGCAGGGGGCGCGAGTAATTCACCCCTCCACTTT.

This clone was observed once. This chain uses TRBV3-1 (or the pseudogene TRBV3-2) with TRBJ2-7; D possibly corresponds to TRBD1 (6 bases). The CDR3 is 17 amino acids. Trimming removed 1 base from V and 2 bases from J, with 18 bases in between. Germline CDR1 is LGHDT and CDR2 is YNNKEL (reference sequence). The CDR3 sequence: CASSQGGLQGSPYEQYF. For the CDR3, the DNA is TGTGCCAGCAGCCAAGGGGGTCTACAGGGTTCCCCCTACGAGCAGTACTTC.

The V call is TRBV25-1, the J call TRBJ1-1, with no clear D. Germline CDR1 and CDR2: MGHDK and SYGVNS. The CDR3 is 13 amino acids. The V gene lost 1 base and the J gene lost 6 bases, with 9 bases spanning the gap. The CDR3 DNA follows: TGTGCCAGCAGTGAATGGGAGGGCGCTGAAGCTTTCTTT. Protein sequence: CASSEWEGAEAFF. The complete variable domain, with remaining parts taken from reference TRBV25-1 and TRBJ1-1, reads EADIYQTPRYLVIGTGKKITLECSQTMGHDKMYWYQQDPGMELHLIHYSYGVNSTEKGDLSSESTVSRIRTEHFPLTLESARPSHTSQYLCASSEWEGAEAFFGQGTRLTVV.

The gene calls are TRBV7-8 and TRBJ2-2; 10 bases align to TRBD2. The length of the CDR3 is 17 residues. Looked up from germline, CDR1 is SGHVS and CDR2 is FQNEAQ. J was trimmed by 1 base and V by 5 bases; bases with no gene match: 7. The DNA for the CDR3 is TGTGCCAGCAGCCGAGGACTAGCGGTTCTGAACACCGGGGAGCTGTTTTTT. It encodes CASSRGLAVLNTGELFF.

The chain has TRBV20-1 and TRBJ2-2; 8 bases are shared with TRBD1. The J segment lost 2 bases and the V segment lost 3 bases, leaving 8 bases of the junction unmatched. This CDR3 has 16 residues. The germline V gene encodes CDR1 DFQATT and CDR2 SNEGSKA (reference sequence). The CDR3, as DNA: TGCAGTGCTAGTCCGAACAGGGGGACAAACACCGGGGAGCTGTTTTTT. Residues: CSASPNRGTNTGELFF.

In this sample, this clone turned up once. The rearrangement uses TRBV11-2 and TRBJ2-5; 9 bases map to TRBD1. This CDR3 has 16 residues. Germline CDR1 is SGHAT and CDR2 is FQNNGV. Trimming at V came to 5 bases and at J to 5 bases, leaving 12 bases not matched to a gene. The CDR3 here is CASSPGQGLIWETQYF. CDR3 coding DNA: TGTGCCAGCAGCCCGGGACAGGGTTTGATCTGGGAGACCCAGTACTTC.

The rearrangement uses TRBV7-2 and TRBJ2-7, with TRBD2 matching 11 bases. Germline V gene lookup returns CDR1 SGHTA and CDR2 FQGNSA. The CDR3 has 15 residues. The V gene end was trimmed by 6 bases and the J gene end by 4 bases; junction bases not matched to a gene: 8. The CDR3 DNA sequence: TGTGCCAGCAGTCCAAGGGGACTAGCGGTTTACGAGCAGTACTTC. The encoded protein is CASSPRGLAVYEQYF.

The rearrangement uses TRBV18 and TRBJ2-1; no clear D. CDR3 size: 13 residues. V was pared by 3 bases and J by 6 bases, with 9 bases between. Germline-derived CDR1 and CDR2 are KGHSH and LQKENI. In DNA form, the CDR3 reads TGTGCCAGCTCACCGCTGGAGAGCAATGAGCAGTTCTTC. Translated: CASSPLESNEQFF.

The chain carries TRBV27 and TRBJ1-5; 11 positions match TRBD1. CDR1 MNHEY and CDR2 SMNVEV come from the germline V gene (reference sequence). V lost 5 bases and J lost 7; bases outside the gene matches: 7. The CDR3 runs 15 residues. The CDR3 loop reads CASSPRTGGGQPQHF. In DNA, the CDR3 is TGTGCCAGCAGTCCGCGGACAGGGGGCGGGCAGCCCCAGCATTTT.

This chain connects TRBV7-9 to TRBJ1-4; TRBD1 is a possible D gene (5 bases). Germline-derived CDR1 and CDR2 are SEHNR and FQNEAQ (reference sequence). The CDR3 spans 14 residues. V lost 8 bases and J 1 base, leaving 11 bases between the germline ends. The chain's CDR3 is CASGGGETNEKLFF. The CDR3 DNA reads as TGTGCCAGCGGGGGAGGGGAAACTAATGAAAAACTGTTTTTT.

V usage is TRBV25-1 and J usage is TRBJ2-5; 9 nucleotides agree with TRBD1. The CDR3 length is 14 residues. Per germline, CDR1 MGHDK and CDR2 SYGVNS. With 4 bases clipped from V and 2 bases from J, the junction kept 2 bases outside the gene matches. CDR3 loop: CASSVGTGQETQYF. The CDR3 bases are TGTGCCAGCAGTGTTGGGACAGGGCAAGAGACCCAGTACTTC.

The chain combines TRBV6-2 or TRBV6-3 with TRBJ1-5; D may be TRBD1 (5 bases). The CDR3 is made up of 13 amino acids. Germline assignment: CDR1 MNHEY and CDR2 SVGEGT. The ends were cut back, 5 bases at V and 6 bases at J, with 11 bases in the middle. The CDR3 region has the DNA TGTGCCAGCAGTGGGAGGGGCGGTCAGCCCCAGCATTTT. Translation gives CASSGRGGQPQHF.

This chain joins TRBV13 and TRBJ1-1; 8 positions agree with TRBD1. V dropped 6 bases and J dropped 5; count of bases not matched to a gene: 11. Germline V gene data show CDR1 as PRHDT and CDR2 as FYEKMQ (reference sequence). The CDR3 is made up of 15 amino acids. The CDR3 nucleotides are TGTGCCAGCAGACGCGCTCAGGGGGCGCAGACTGAAGCTTTCTTT. Translating gives CASRRAQGAQTEAFF. Combining the CDR3 with reference TRBV13 and TRBJ1-1 gives the whole variable domain AAGVIQSPRHLIKEKRETATLKCYPIPRHDTVYWYQQGPGQDPQFLISFYEKMQSDKGSIPDRFSAQQFSDYHSELNMSSLELGDSALYFCASRRAQGAQTEAFFGQGTRLTVV.

The V gene is TRBV5-1, the J gene TRBJ2-3, with TRBD2 matching over 7 bases. The J segment lost 3 bases and the V segment lost 6 bases, leaving 7 bases of the junction unmatched. This CDR3 has 14 amino acids. The germline V gene has CDR1 SGHRS and CDR2 YFSETQ. CDR3 amino acids: CASKRKGGTDTQYF. In nucleotides, the CDR3 is TGCGCCAGCAAAAGAAAGGGAGGGACAGATACGCAGTATTTT. Looking up the rest from reference TRBV5-1 and TRBJ2-3 gives the full variable domain: KAGVTQTPRYLIKTRGQQVTLSCSPISGHRSVSWYQQTPGQGLQFLFEYFSETQRNKGNFPGRFSGRQFSNSRSEMNVSTLELGDSALYLCASKRKGGTDTQYFGPGTRLTVL.

This clone occurred a few times. The sample has other DNA sequences that encode this CDR3 too. The genes are TRBV9 and TRBJ2-5; D is ambiguous. Trimming left V 0 bases short and J 2 bases short, with 5 bases between. CDR1 is SGDLS and CDR2 is YYNGEE in the germline V gene. The CDR3 totals 13 residues. This CDR3 is CASSVGPQETQYF. The DNA of the CDR3 is TGTGCCAGCAGCGTAGGGCCACAAGAGACCCAGTACTTC.

The chain uses TRBV9 and TRBJ2-5, with 8 nucleotides matching TRBD1. The ends lost 3 bases at V and 2 bases at J; junction bases unmatched: 15. The CDR3 length is 18 residues. Germline V lookup: CDR1 SGDLS, CDR2 YYNGEE. The CDR3 DNA is TGTGCCAGCAGCGAGAGGCTCCAGGACAGGGTCGATCAAGAGACCCAGTACTTC. Translating it yields CASSERLQDRVDQETQYF.

The rearrangement uses TRBV25-1 and TRBJ1-1, with TRBD1 matching 7 bases. The CDR3 consists of 17 residues. Looked up from germline, CDR1 is MGHDK and CDR2 is SYGVNS. V shed 4 bases, J shed 1 base, and the junction held 12 bases outside the gene matches. CDR3: CASSAHRGRGSNTEAFF. The CDR3 bases are TGTGCCAGCAGTGCACACAGGGGTCGGGGCTCGAACACTGAAGCTTTCTTT.

This chain uses TRBV27 with TRBJ2-7; D might be TRBD1 (5 bases). CDR3 length: 14 amino acids. Germline V gives CDR1 MNHEY, CDR2 SMNVEV (reference sequence). V was clipped by 0 bases and J by 4 bases, with 10 bases between them. The CDR3 region has the DNA TGTGCCAGCAGTTTATCGGACAAGTCGTACGAGCAGTACTTC. Protein product: CASSLSDKSYEQYF.

CDR3 DNA sequence: TGTGCCAGCAGCGTCTCGGTCCAAAGGGGGGAAAAACTGTTTTTT. Amino acids: CASSVSVQRGEKLFF. V gene TRBV9 combines with J gene TRBJ1-4; TRBD1 might be the D (6 bases). This CDR3 comprises 15 residues. V was trimmed by 2 bases and J by 8 bases, leaving 16 bases between them. Germline CDR1 is SGDLS and CDR2 is YYNGEE. Combining the CDR3 with reference TRBV9 and TRBJ1-4 gives the whole variable domain DSGVTQTPKHLITATGQRVTLRCSPRSGDLSVYWYQQSLDQGLQFLIQYYNGEERAKGNILERFSAQQFPDLHSELNLSSLELGDSALYFCASSVSVQRGEKLFFGSGTQLSVL.

The rearrangement uses TRBV2 and TRBJ1-1, with a tentative D call TRBD1 (5 bases). Germline CDR1 and CDR2: SNHLY and FYNNEI. This CDR3 region has 11 residues. V gave up 10 bases and J gave up 11 bases, with 17 bases separating them. The chain's CDR3 is CATLKSAGAFF. DNA for the CDR3: TGTGCCACTCTTAAATCGGCAGGGGCTTTCTTT.